Presented here are 22 T cell receptor beta chains from one specimen sequenced in a study of shared clonotypes between healthy human individuals (dated by TCRdb to about 2020). Library preparation was by the immunoSEQ multiplex PCR assay. TCRdb mirrors the immuneACCESS table, restricted to in-frame sequences. Some clones are absent from its copies; in checked studies, under half trace to an unresolved V gene, and the reason for the others is unknown. Present in this sample are approximately 500,000 clones, around 85% of which were seen just once. Of the sample, about an eighth is held by the ten largest clones. Specimen: PBMCs. The receptors originated from a woman aged 40 to 50 in good health. Some clones in this sample may be carry-over from other donors' samples.

With regard to this clone: A far larger clone differs by one base, so this is likely a read error. Different DNA sequences within this sample yield the same CDR3. V is TRBV28 and J is TRBJ2-7, with D possibly being TRBD1 (6 bases). The CDR3 sequence is 15 residues long. From germline, CDR1 is MDHEN and CDR2 SYDVKM. CDR3 nucleotides: TGTGCAAGCACCCCCCCCGCAATGACAGGATACGAGCAGTACTTC. Amino acid sequence: CASTPPAMTGYEQYF. The full variable domain, with the rest looked up from reference TRBV28 and TRBJ2-7, is DVKVTQSSRYLVKRTGEKVFLECVQDMDHENMFWYRQDPGLGLRLIYFSYDVKMKEKGDIPEGYSVSREKKERFSLILESASTNQTSMYLCASTPPAMTGYEQYFGPGTRLTVT.

With regard to this clone: A read error likely explains this, since a far larger clone differs by one base. This chain links TRBV28 with TRBJ2-3; 7 nucleotides agree with TRBD2. Germline lookup yields CDR1 MDHEN and CDR2 SYDVKM. Trimming took 6 bases from V and 3 from J; bases not matched to a gene: 9. This CDR3 is 15 amino acids long. Written as DNA, the CDR3 is TGTGCCAGCAGGTTACCGGCGGGACTAACAGATACGCAGTATTTT. This codes for CASRLPAGLTDTQYF.

This chain connects TRBV15 to TRBJ1-5, with D possibly matching TRBD1 (5 bases). Germline V gives CDR1 LNHNV, CDR2 YYDKDF (reference sequence). Trimming shortened V by 5 bases and J by 2 bases, and 19 bases separated the two germline ends. The CDR3 length is 17 residues. The CDR3: CATSGSFPQGGNQPQHF. The CDR3, as DNA: TGTGCCACCAGCGGATCGTTCCCTCAAGGGGGCAATCAGCCCCAGCATTTT. The variable domain in full, with the rest retrieved from reference TRBV15 and TRBJ1-5, is DAMVIQNPRYQVTQFGKPVTLSCSQTLNHNVMYWYQQKSSQAPKLLFHYYDKDFNNEADTPDNFQSRRPNTSFCFLDIRSPGLGDTAMYLCATSGSFPQGGNQPQHFGDGTRLSIL.

V gene TRBV5-1 combines with J gene TRBJ2-7; TRBD2 agrees at 8 bases. J lost 2 bases, V lost 4 bases, and 8 bases had no gene match. Germline assignment: CDR1 SGHRS and CDR2 YFSETQ. The CDR3 extends over 15 amino acids. For the CDR3, the DNA is TGCGCCAGCAGCCGGCGGGAGGCGAGTCCCTACGAGCAGTACTTC. Translated: CASSRREASPYEQYF.

The chain recombines TRBV27 with TRBJ1-3; the D is unclear. Between the trimmed V and J ends, which lost 3 bases and 0 bases, there was a span of 12 bases. Per the germline V gene, CDR1 is MNHEY and CDR2 is SMNVEV (reference sequence). The CDR3 spans 16 residues. CDR3 sequence: CASSLFWTISGNTIYF. CDR3 DNA: TGTGCCAGCAGTTTGTTCTGGACCATCTCTGGAAACACCATATATTTT.

This chain uses TRBV15 with TRBJ1-4; a possible D gene is TRBD1 (5 bases). There are 13 residues in the CDR3. Between the trimmed V and J ends, which lost 1 base and 8 bases, there was a span of 8 bases. The V gene's germline CDR1 is LNHNV and CDR2 YYDKDF (reference sequence). The CDR3 nucleotides read TGTGCCACCAGCAGAGGGGGGGGAGAAAAACTGTTTTTT. It specifies CATSRGGGEKLFF.

The chain employs TRBV7-8 and TRBJ1-3; D remains unclear. The CDR3 spans 17 residues. Germline lookup yields CDR1 SGHVS and CDR2 FQNEAQ. V was pared by 2 bases and J by 0 bases, with 14 bases between. The CDR3 bases are TGTGCCAGCAGCTTAAAACGGGAGACCCACTCTGGAAACACCATATATTTT. Translation gives CASSLKRETHSGNTIYF. The complete variable domain, with remaining parts taken from reference TRBV7-8 and TRBJ1-3, reads GAGVSQSPRYKVAKRGQDVALRCDPISGHVSLFWYQQALGQGPEFLTYFQNEAQLDKSGLPSDRFFAERPEGSVSTLKIQRTQQEDSAVYLCASSLKRETHSGNTIYFGEGSWLTVV.

This clone came up a few times. Within the sample, other DNA sequences also encode this same CDR3. V is TRBV4-2 and J is TRBJ2-1; no firm D call. This CDR3 contains 15 residues. Germline lookup yields CDR1 LGHNA and CDR2 YNFKEQ. Trimming took off 0 bases at V and 5 bases at J, with 11 bases between the two ends. DNA for the CDR3: TGTGCCAGCAGCCAAGATGGTGGATCCCACAATGAGCAGTTCTTC. Protein product: CASSQDGGSHNEQFF.

The chain employs TRBV5-1 and TRBJ2-3; D may be TRBD1 (6 bases). The CDR3 runs 15 residues. Trimming took 4 bases from V and 2 from J, leaving 14 bases between them. Germline-derived CDR1 and CDR2 are SGHRS and YFSETQ. The CDR3 sequence is CASSRATGATDTQYF. The CDR3, as DNA: TGCGCCAGCAGCCGGGCGACAGGCGCCACAGATACGCAGTATTTT.

V usage is TRBV7-9 and J usage is TRBJ2-1; D ambiguous. Germline loops: CDR1 SEHNR, CDR2 FQNEAQ (reference sequence). The CDR3 runs 14 residues. V shed 6 bases and J shed 3 bases, with 12 bases lying between them. Here the CDR3 DNA reads TGTGCCAGCAGTGACATTCGACTCTACAATGAGCAGTTCTTC. Protein product: CASSDIRLYNEQFF.

This clone was observed at least ten times. This rearrangement joins TRBV7-2 to TRBJ1-5; tentative D call: TRBD1 (5 bases). Germline values: CDR1 SGHTA, CDR2 FQGNSA. The V and J ends lost 5 bases and 4 bases respectively, with 12 bases between them. This CDR3 has 14 amino acids. The CDR3 DNA follows: TGTGCCAGCAGCCCGGGGGGAAGGAATCAGCCCCAGCATTTT. Its translation is CASSPGGRNQPQHF.

The V gene is TRBV15, the J gene TRBJ1-1; TRBD1 matches 10 bases. The ends lost 1 base at V and 5 bases at J; junction bases unmatched: 7. The CDR3 consists of 16 residues. Germline V gene sequence: CDR1 LNHNV, CDR2 YYDKDF (reference sequence). CDR3 in amino acids: CATSRAGTGAWTEAFF. The CDR3 DNA reads TGTGCCACCAGCAGAGCCGGGACAGGGGCCTGGACTGAAGCTTTCTTT.

The V call is TRBV28, the J call TRBJ2-7; the D gene could be TRBD1 or TRBD2 (6 bases each). Germline V CDR1 and CDR2: MDHEN, SYDVKM. The CDR3 length is 15 residues. V was trimmed by 2 bases and J by 0 bases, leaving 11 bases between them. The CDR3 protein is CASSLRGLPSYEQYF. The CDR3 bases are TGTGCCAGCAGTTTACGGGGGCTGCCCTCCTACGAGCAGTACTTC.

Written as DNA, the CDR3 is TGTGCCAGCAGCGGGGACTTTAACACCGGGGAGCTGTTTTTT. Amino acids: CASSGDFNTGELFF. The chain employs TRBV11-2 and TRBJ2-2, with D tentatively TRBD2 (6 bases). Deletions cut 5 bases from V and 2 bases from J, with 9 bases between. The CDR3 consists of 14 residues. CDR1 is SGHAT, CDR2 FQNNGV, per germline. The full variable domain, with the rest looked up from reference TRBV11-2 and TRBJ2-2, is EAGVAQSPRYKIIEKRQSVAFWCNPISGHATLYWYQQILGQGPKLLIQFQNNGVVDDSQLPKDRFSAERLKGVDSTLKIQPAKLEDSAVYLCASSGDFNTGELFFGEGSRLTVL.

This sequence joins TRBV15 and TRBJ2-7; TRBD2 might be the D (6 bases). V lost 8 bases, J lost 6 bases, and 20 bases lay in between. This CDR3 has 14 amino acids. Germline V lookup: CDR1 LNHNV, CDR2 YYDKDF (reference sequence). CDR3 region: CATRPSREGGEQYF. CDR3 bases: TGTGCCACCCGTCCGTCGCGCGAGGGAGGCGAGCAGTACTTC.

This clone appeared once. A single base is all that separates this from a far larger clone, so a read error is likely. The same CDR3 can be traced to other DNA sequences in this sample. CDR3 loop: CASSPNRDWGELFF. The CDR3 region has the DNA TGCGCCAGCAGCCCTAATCGCGACTGGGGTGAGCTGTTTTTT. This sequence joins TRBV4-3 and TRBJ2-2, with D unclear. The CDR3 is 14 residues long. With 4 bases removed from V and 11 bases from J, the gap between germline ends came to 17 bases. Germline V gene data show CDR1 as LGHNA and CDR2 as YSLEER.

A note on this clone: A much larger clone differs from this one at a single base, so this may be a read error. The same CDR3 arises from other DNA sequences in this sample as well. The chain joins TRBV4-3 to TRBJ2-1; TRBD2 matches at 12 bases. From germline, CDR1 is LGHNA and CDR2 YSLEER. The CDR3 sequence is 21 residues long. The CDR3 spells CASSQEDIPSGRVSSYNEQFF. The CDR3 coding sequence is TGCGCCAGTAGCCAAGAAGATATCCCTAGCGGGAGGGTGAGCTCCTACAATGAGCAGTTCTTC.

The chain recombines TRBV12-2 with TRBJ2-1; whether TRBD2, the table's D call, matches the DNA was not checked. TRBV12-2 is recorded as a pseudogene. The CDR3 is 14 residues long. CDR3 protein: CASRPAGGTKVQFF. Here the CDR3 DNA reads TGTGCAAGTCGCCCAGCCGGGGGGACTAAGGTGCAGTTCTTC.

This clone occurred once. The chain joins TRBV27 to TRBJ1-1, with 9 bases aligning to TRBD1. V shed 6 bases and J 4 bases; nucleotides not matched to a gene: 6. The CDR3 covers 14 residues. Germline V gene data show CDR1 as MNHEY and CDR2 as SMNVEV (reference sequence). CDR3 DNA sequence: TGTGCCAGCAGCCGGACAGGGGTGGGCACTGAAGCTTTCTTT. It specifies CASSRTGVGTEAFF.

This rearrangement joins TRBV7-8 to TRBJ2-5, with D perhaps TRBD2 (6 bases). CDR1 is SGHVS, CDR2 FQNEAQ, per germline. V gave up 3 bases and J gave up 2 bases, with 10 bases separating them. The CDR3 loop spans 14 amino acids. As DNA, the CDR3 is TGTGCCAGCAGCTTGGGGGGTCCACAAGAGACCCAGTACTTC. It yields the protein CASSLGGPQETQYF.

This clone was detected many times. A read error may produce the germline difference seen at one junction end. Other DNA sequences from this sample encode an identical CDR3 as well. The J gene is TRBJ2-5, the V gene TRBV7-7; D gene uncertain. Germline loops: CDR1 SSHAT, CDR2 FNYEAQ (reference sequence). The CDR3 is 13 amino acids. CDR3 nucleotides: TGTGCTAGCAGCTTAGCCAAAAGGGAGACCCAGTACTTC. This gives the protein CASSLAKRETQYF.

This clone was detected once. This rearrangement joins TRBV11-2 to TRBJ2-2, with D perhaps being TRBD1 or TRBD2 (7 bases each). Between the trimmed V and J ends, which lost 4 bases and 4 bases, there was a span of 13 bases. The germline V gene has CDR1 SGHAT and CDR2 FQNNGV. The CDR3 covers 15 residues. The CDR3 DNA reads as TGTGCCAGCAGCTCCCAGGGGGAGGGCACCGGGGAGCTGTTTTTT. Amino acid sequence: CASSSQGEGTGELFF.